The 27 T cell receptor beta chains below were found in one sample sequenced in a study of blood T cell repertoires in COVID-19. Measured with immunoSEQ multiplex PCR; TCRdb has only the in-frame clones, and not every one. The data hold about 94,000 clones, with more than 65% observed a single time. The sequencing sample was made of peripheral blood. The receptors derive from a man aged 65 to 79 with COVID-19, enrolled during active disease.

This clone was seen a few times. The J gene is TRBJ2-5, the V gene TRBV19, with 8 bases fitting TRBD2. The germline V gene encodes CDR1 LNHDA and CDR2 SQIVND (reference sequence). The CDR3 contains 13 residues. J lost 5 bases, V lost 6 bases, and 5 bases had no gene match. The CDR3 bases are TGTGCCAGTAGGCCTAGCGGGTCGGAGACCCAGTACTTC. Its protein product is CASRPSGSETQYF.

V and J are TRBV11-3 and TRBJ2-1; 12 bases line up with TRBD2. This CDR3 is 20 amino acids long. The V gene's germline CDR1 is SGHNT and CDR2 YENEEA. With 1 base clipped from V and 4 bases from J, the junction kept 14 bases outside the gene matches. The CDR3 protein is CASSLVASGRASPGYNEQFF. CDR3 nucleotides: TGTGCCAGCAGCTTAGTTGCTAGCGGGAGGGCCTCCCCCGGTTACAATGAGCAGTTCTTC. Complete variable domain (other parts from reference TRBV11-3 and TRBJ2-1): EAGVVQSPRYKIIEKKQPVAFWCNPISGHNTLYWYLQNLGQGPELLIRYENEEAVDDSQLPKDRFSAERLKGVDSTLKIQPAELGDSAVYLCASSLVASGRASPGYNEQFFGPGTRLTVL.

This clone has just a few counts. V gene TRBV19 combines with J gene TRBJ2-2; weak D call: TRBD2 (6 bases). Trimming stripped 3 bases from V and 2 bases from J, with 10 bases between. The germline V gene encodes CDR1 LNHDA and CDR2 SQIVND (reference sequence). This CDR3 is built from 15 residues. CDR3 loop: CASSIAGLNTGELFF. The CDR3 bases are TGTGCCAGTAGTATTGCGGGACTCAACACCGGGGAGCTGTTTTTT.

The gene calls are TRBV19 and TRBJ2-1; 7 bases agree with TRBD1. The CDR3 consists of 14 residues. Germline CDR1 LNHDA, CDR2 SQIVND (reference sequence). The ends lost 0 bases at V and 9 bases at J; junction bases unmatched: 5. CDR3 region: CASSIETGIPEQFF. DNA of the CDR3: TGTGCCAGTAGTATAGAGACAGGGATCCCTGAGCAGTTCTTC.

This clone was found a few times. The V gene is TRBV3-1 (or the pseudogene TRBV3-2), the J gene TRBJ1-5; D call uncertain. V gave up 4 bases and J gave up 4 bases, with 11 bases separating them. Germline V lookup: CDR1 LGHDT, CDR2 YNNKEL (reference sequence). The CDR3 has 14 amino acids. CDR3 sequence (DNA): TGTGCCAGCAGCCCTAATCTTGCTAATCAGCCCCAGCATTTT. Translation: CASSPNLANQPQHF.

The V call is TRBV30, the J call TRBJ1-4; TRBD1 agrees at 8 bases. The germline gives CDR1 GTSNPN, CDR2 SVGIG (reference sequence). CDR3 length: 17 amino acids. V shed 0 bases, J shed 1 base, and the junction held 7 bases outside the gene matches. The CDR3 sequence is CAWSVRQGRGTNEKLFF. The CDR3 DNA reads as TGTGCCTGGAGTGTCCGACAGGGGCGGGGAACTAATGAAAAACTGTTTTTT.

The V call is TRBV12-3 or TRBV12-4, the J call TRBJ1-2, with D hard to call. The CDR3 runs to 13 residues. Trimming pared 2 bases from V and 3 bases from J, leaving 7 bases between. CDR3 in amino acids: CASSLNRDYGYTF. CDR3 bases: TGTGCCAGCAGTTTAAACAGAGACTATGGCTACACCTTC.

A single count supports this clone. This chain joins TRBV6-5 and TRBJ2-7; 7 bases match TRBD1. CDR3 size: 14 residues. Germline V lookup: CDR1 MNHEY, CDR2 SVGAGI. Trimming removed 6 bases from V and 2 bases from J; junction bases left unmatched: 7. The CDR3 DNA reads TGTGCCAGCAGGAAGACAGGGAGTGCCTACGAGCAGTACTTC. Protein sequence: CASRKTGSAYEQYF.

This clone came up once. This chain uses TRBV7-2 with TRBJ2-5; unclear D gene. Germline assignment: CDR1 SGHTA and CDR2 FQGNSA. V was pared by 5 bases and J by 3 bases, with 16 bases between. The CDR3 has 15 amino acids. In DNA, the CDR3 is TGTGCCAGCAGCGCGCTGACGGGTTGGGAAGAGACCCAGTACTTC. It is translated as CASSALTGWEETQYF.

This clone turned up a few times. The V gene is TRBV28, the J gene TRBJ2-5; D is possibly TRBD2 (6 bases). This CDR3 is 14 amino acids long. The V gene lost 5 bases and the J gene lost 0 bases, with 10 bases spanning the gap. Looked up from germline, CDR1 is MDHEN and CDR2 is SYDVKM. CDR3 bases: TGTGCCAGCAGTCCATTAGCGGACCAAGAGACCCAGTACTTC. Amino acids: CASSPLADQETQYF. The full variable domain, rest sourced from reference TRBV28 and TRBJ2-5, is DVKVTQSSRYLVKRTGEKVFLECVQDMDHENMFWYRQDPGLGLRLIYFSYDVKMKEKGDIPEGYSVSREKKERFSLILESASTNQTSMYLCASSPLADQETQYFGPGTRLLVL.

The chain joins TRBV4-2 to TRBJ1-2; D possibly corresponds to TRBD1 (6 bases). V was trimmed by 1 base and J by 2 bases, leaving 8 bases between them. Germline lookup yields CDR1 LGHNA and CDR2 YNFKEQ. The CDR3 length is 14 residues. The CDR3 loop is CASSQGDKNYGYTF. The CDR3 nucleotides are TGTGCCAGCAGCCAAGGGGACAAAAACTATGGCTACACCTTC.

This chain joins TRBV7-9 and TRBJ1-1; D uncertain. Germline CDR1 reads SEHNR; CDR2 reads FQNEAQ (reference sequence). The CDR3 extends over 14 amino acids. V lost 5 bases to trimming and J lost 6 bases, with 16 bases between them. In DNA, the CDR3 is TGTGCCAGCAGCAATCAACCCTGGGAGTCTGAAGCTTTCTTT. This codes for CASSNQPWESEAFF.

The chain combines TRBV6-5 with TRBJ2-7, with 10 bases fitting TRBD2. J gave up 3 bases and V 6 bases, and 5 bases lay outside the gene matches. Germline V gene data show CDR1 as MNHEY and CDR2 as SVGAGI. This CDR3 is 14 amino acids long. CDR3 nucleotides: TGTGCCAGCAGGTCTAGCGGGGGTTTCTACGAGCAGTACTTC. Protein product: CASRSSGGFYEQYF.

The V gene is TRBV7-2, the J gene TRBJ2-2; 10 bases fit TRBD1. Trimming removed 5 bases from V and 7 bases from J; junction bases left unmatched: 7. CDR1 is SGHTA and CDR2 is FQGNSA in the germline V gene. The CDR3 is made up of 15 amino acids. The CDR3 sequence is CASSQRDRGGGELFF. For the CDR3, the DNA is TGTGCCAGCAGCCAGCGGGACAGGGGAGGCGGGGAGCTGTTTTTT.

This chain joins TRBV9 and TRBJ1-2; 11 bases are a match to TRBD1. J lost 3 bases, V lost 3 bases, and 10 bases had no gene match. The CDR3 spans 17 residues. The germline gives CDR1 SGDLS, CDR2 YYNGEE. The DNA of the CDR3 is TGTGCCAGCAGCGGGCTGGACAGGGGGCAGCGTGACTATGGCTACACCTTC. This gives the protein CASSGLDRGQRDYGYTF. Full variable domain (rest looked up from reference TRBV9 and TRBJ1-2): DSGVTQTPKHLITATGQRVTLRCSPRSGDLSVYWYQQSLDQGLQFLIQYYNGEERAKGNILERFSAQQFPDLHSELNLSSLELGDSALYFCASSGLDRGQRDYGYTFGSGTRLTVV.

The CDR3 here is CASSQDRRTDAFF. The CDR3 region has the DNA TGCGCCAGCAGCCAAGATCGCCGGACAGACGCTTTCTTT. The chain joins TRBV4-3 to TRBJ1-1; tentative D call: TRBD1 (6 bases). V dropped 0 bases and J dropped 11 bases, with 13 bases sitting between them. There are 13 residues in the CDR3. Germline V gene sequence: CDR1 LGHNA, CDR2 YSLEER.

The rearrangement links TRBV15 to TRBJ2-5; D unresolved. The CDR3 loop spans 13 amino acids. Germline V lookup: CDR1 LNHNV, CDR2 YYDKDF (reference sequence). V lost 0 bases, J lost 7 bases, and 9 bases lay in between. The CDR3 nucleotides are TGTGCCACCAGCAGAGATGCAGGTGGGACCCAGTACTTC. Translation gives CATSRDAGGTQYF.

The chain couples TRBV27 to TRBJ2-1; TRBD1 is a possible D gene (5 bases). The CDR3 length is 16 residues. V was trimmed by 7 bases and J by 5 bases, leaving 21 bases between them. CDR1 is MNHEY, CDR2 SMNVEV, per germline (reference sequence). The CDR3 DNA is TGTGCCAGCAAAAACTTCCGGGCGTCCAGGGACAATGAGCAGTTCTTC. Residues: CASKNFRASRDNEQFF.

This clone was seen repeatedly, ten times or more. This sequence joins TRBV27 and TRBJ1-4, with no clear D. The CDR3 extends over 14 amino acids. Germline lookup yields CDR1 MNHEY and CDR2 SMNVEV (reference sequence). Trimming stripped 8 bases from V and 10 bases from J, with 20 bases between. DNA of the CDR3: TGTGCCAGCGCAACTGTAGGAGGCCCAGGAAAACTGTTTTTT. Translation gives CASATVGGPGKLFF. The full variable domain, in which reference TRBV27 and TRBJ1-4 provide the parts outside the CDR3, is EAQVTQNPRYLITVTGKKLTVTCSQNMNHEYMSWYRQDPGLGLRQIYYSMNVEVTDKGDVPEGYKVSRKEKRNFPLILESPSPNQTSLYFCASATVGGPGKLFFGSGTQLSVL.

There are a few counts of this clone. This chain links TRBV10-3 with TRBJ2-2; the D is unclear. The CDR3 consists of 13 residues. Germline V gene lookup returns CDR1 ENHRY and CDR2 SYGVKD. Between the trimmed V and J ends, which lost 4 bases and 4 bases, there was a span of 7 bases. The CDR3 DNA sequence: TGTGCCATCAGTGGTGTCCTCACCGGGGAGCTGTTTTTT. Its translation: CAISGVLTGELFF.

The CDR3 DNA sequence: TGTGCCAGCAGCGAACTAGGAGGGGGCACAGATACGCAGTATTTT. It yields the protein CASSELGGGTDTQYF. The chain uses TRBV28 and TRBJ2-3, with a tentative D call TRBD2 (6 bases). CDR3 length: 15 residues. The germline gives CDR1 MDHEN, CDR2 SYDVKM. The ends were cut back, 6 bases at V and 1 base at J, with 14 bases in the middle.

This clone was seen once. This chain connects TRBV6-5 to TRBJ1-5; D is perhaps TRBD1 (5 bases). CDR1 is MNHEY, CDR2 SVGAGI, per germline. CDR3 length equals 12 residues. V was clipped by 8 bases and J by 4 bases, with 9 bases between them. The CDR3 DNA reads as TGTGCCAGCGGGACTAGTAATCAGCCCCAGCATTTT. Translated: CASGTSNQPQHF.

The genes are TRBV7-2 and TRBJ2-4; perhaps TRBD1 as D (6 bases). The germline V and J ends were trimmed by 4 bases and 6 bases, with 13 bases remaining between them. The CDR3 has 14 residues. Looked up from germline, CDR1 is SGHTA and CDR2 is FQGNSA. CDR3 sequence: CASSSGAGANIQYF. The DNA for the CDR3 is TGTGCCAGCAGCTCAGGGGCCGGGGCAAACATTCAGTACTTC.

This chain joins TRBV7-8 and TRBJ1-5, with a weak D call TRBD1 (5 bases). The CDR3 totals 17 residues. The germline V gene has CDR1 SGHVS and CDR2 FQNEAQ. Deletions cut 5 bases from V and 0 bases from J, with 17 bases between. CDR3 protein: CASSLRDGGYSNQPQHF. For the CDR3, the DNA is TGTGCCAGCAGCCTGCGGGACGGAGGATATAGCAATCAGCCCCAGCATTTT.

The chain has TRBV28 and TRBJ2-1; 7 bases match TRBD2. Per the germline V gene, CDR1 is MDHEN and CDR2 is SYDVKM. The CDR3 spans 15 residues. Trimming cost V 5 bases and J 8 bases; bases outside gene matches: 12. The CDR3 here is CASSISSGGLDEQFF. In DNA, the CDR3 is TGTGCCAGCAGTATCTCTAGCGGTGGATTGGATGAGCAGTTCTTC.

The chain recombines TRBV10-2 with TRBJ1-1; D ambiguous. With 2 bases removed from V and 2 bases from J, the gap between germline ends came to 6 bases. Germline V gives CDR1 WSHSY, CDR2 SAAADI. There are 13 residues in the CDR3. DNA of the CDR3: TGCGCCAGCAGTGAGGTCGGTAACACTGAAGCTTTCTTT. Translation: CASSEVGNTEAFF.

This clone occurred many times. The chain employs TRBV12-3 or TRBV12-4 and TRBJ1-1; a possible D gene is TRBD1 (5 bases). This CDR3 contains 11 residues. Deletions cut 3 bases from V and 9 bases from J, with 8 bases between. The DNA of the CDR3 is TGTGCCAGCAGTTTGGGGCACCAAGCTTTCTTT. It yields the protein CASSLGHQAFF.